These 24 T cell receptor beta chains share one sample of origin, sequenced in a study of beta chain features in type 1 diabetes. TCRB transcripts that were expressed got sequenced, as all of the isolated RNA had been reverse transcribed. Some clones are missing from TCRdb's copy, which holds only in-frame ones; the method was immunoSEQ multiplex PCR. The sample includes approximately 120,000 clones, 30% to 50% seen only once; the top ten take less than 0.08%. The sequenced sample was stem cell memory CD4+ T cells from blood. The receptor set was obtained from a woman aged 18 to 35 in good health.

V is TRBV4-2 and J is TRBJ1-1, with 7 bases that match TRBD1. Germline V gene lookup returns CDR1 LGHNA and CDR2 YNFKEQ. J lost 1 base, V lost 3 bases, and 5 bases had no gene match. CDR3 size: 15 residues. The DNA for the CDR3 is TGTGCCAGCAGCCAGAGACAGGGTCAGAACACTGAAGCTTTCTTT. This codes for CASSQRQGQNTEAFF.

V is TRBV4-1 and J is TRBJ1-5; D gene uncertain. There are 15 residues in the CDR3. Germline V gene data show CDR1 as MGHRA and CDR2 as YSYEKL. Trimming stripped 1 base from V and 0 bases from J, with 7 bases between. The CDR3 coding sequence is TGCGCCAGCAGCCAAGTGAGGCGTAGCAATCAGCCCCAGCATTTT. It translates to CASSQVRRSNQPQHF.

The chain couples TRBV28 to TRBJ2-1; D possibly corresponds to TRBD2 (5 bases). Germline V gene data show CDR1 as MDHEN and CDR2 as SYDVKM. Trimming removed 10 bases from V and 0 bases from J, with 25 bases in between. The CDR3 has 18 amino acids. The CDR3 DNA follows: TGTGCCACCTCCGGGGAGTTAAGGGTCATAAGCTCCTACAATGAGCAGTTCTTC. Its translation: CATSGELRVISSYNEQFF.

The chain links TRBV10-2 to TRBJ1-1; TRBD1 matches at 7 bases. Germline lookup yields CDR1 WSHSY and CDR2 SAAADI. The CDR3 is 14 residues long. V lost 4 bases to trimming and J lost 5 bases; unmatched junction nucleotides: 7. The CDR3 DNA is TGCGCCAGCAGTGTACAGGGGAGAGGGACTGAAGCTTTCTTT. This sequence encodes CASSVQGRGTEAFF.

This clone showed up just a few times. The V call is TRBV2, the J call TRBJ2-3; perhaps TRBD1 as D (5 bases). CDR3 length: 14 residues. V was trimmed by 6 bases and J by 4 bases, leaving 14 bases between them. In germline, CDR1 is SNHLY, CDR2 FYNNEI. The CDR3: CASRRIAQADTQYF. CDR3 coding DNA: TGTGCCAGCAGGAGAATAGCACAGGCAGATACGCAGTATTTT.

This chain connects TRBV29-1 to TRBJ2-5; 14 positions match TRBD2. Per germline, CDR1 SQVTM and CDR2 ANQGSEA. With V trimmed by 6 bases and J by 5 bases, 11 bases remained unmatched. This CDR3 has 16 residues. The CDR3 DNA sequence: TGCAGCGTGCCGGGACTAGCGGGAGCGGATGGGGAGACCCAGTACTTC. It encodes CSVPGLAGADGETQYF.

This chain links TRBV4-2 with TRBJ2-7; TRBD2 agrees at 11 bases. This CDR3 has 16 residues. Per the germline V gene, CDR1 is LGHNA and CDR2 is YNFKEQ. The V gene end was trimmed by 4 bases and the J gene end by 3 bases; junction bases not matched to a gene: 8. The CDR3 sequence: CASSPARTSGHYEQYF. CDR3 DNA: TGTGCCAGCAGCCCAGCAAGGACTAGCGGGCACTACGAGCAGTACTTC.

This chain uses TRBV18 with TRBJ2-1; 8 nucleotides align to TRBD2. The J segment lost 7 bases and the V segment lost 3 bases, leaving 11 bases of the junction unmatched. Germline values: CDR1 KGHSH, CDR2 LQKENI. The CDR3 totals 16 residues. For the CDR3, the DNA is TGTGCCAGCTCACCCTTTACTAGCGGAGCTTTTAATGAGCAGTTCTTC. Protein: CASSPFTSGAFNEQFF.

The sample holds a few counts of this clone. CDR3 bases: TGTGCCAGCTCCTCCCCCGGCTACACCTTC. As protein: CASSSPGYTF. The chain joins TRBV6-6 to TRBJ1-2; D unclear. The CDR3 totals 10 residues. From germline, CDR1 is MNHNY and CDR2 SVGAGI (reference sequence). Trimming left V 8 bases short and J 8 bases short, with 9 bases between.

The chain joins TRBV6-6 to TRBJ1-2; D unclear. Germline V gene sequence: CDR1 MNHNY, CDR2 SVGAGI (reference sequence). There are 15 residues in the CDR3. The V end was cut by 2 bases, the J end by 4 bases, with 14 bases between. The CDR3 here is CASSYISDLGYGYTF. The CDR3 DNA follows: TGTGCCAGCAGTTACATCTCAGACTTGGGCTATGGCTACACCTTC.

J is TRBJ2-7 and V is TRBV7-9; TRBD1 aligns across 11 bases. Germline V CDR1 and CDR2: SEHNR, FQNEAQ (reference sequence). The CDR3 consists of 15 residues. V shed 6 bases, J shed 6 bases, and the junction held 10 bases outside the gene matches. The chain's CDR3 is CASSEFGTGGREQYF. CDR3 nucleotides: TGTGCCAGCAGTGAATTCGGGACAGGGGGTCGCGAGCAGTACTTC.

This clone was picked up one time. The chain links TRBV27 to TRBJ1-2; tentative D call: TRBD1 (5 bases). The CDR3 has 15 amino acids. Between the trimmed V and J ends, which lost 6 bases and 8 bases, there was a span of 22 bases. Germline loops: CDR1 MNHEY, CDR2 SMNVEV (reference sequence). CDR3 loop: CASRVTLGEAGGYTF. In DNA form, the CDR3 reads TGTGCCAGCAGAGTTACCCTGGGGGAGGCAGGCGGCTACACCTTC.

J is TRBJ2-1 and V is TRBV5-1, with D unclear. Germline V lookup: CDR1 SGHRS, CDR2 YFSETQ. This CDR3 has 17 residues. Between the trimmed V and J ends, which lost 1 base and 4 bases, there was a span of 18 bases. In nucleotides, the CDR3 is TGCGCCAGCAGCTTGAATAGCTATTATTCCCGATACAATGAGCAGTTCTTC. It translates to CASSLNSYYSRYNEQFF.

CDR3 DNA: TGTGCCAGCTGGGAAGGGACTAGCGGGAGGAACGAGCAGTACTTC. This encodes CASWEGTSGRNEQYF. The chain uses TRBV2 and TRBJ2-7; 15 bases align to TRBD2. The CDR3 consists of 15 residues. V shed 8 bases and J 5 bases; nucleotides not matched to a gene: 7. The germline gives CDR1 SNHLY, CDR2 FYNNEI.

The chain combines TRBV29-1 with TRBJ2-5, with a weak D call TRBD1 (6 bases). From germline, CDR1 is SQVTM and CDR2 ANQGSEA. The V end lost 4 bases, the J end lost 0 bases, and 18 bases lay between the germline ends. The length of the CDR3 is 16 residues. CDR3 residues: CSVGPIWGQHQETQYF. In nucleotides, the CDR3 is TGCAGCGTTGGCCCCATATGGGGACAACACCAAGAGACCCAGTACTTC.

The rearrangement joins TRBV6-1 to TRBJ1-4; unclear D gene. The germline CDR1 and CDR2 sequences are MNHNS and SASEGT. CDR3 length: 14 residues. With 8 bases removed from V and 6 bases from J, the gap between germline ends came to 16 bases. The CDR3 nucleotides read TGTGCCAGCGGCGGACCTGGAGGCTATGAAAAACTGTTTTTT. Translating it yields CASGGPGGYEKLFF.

The chain carries TRBV7-2 and TRBJ2-5, with a weak D call TRBD1 (7 bases). Germline CDR1 reads SGHTA; CDR2 reads FQGNSA. Between the trimmed V and J ends, which lost 4 bases and 5 bases, there was a span of 14 bases. CDR3 size: 14 residues. CDR3 protein: CASSSLQGRETQYF. The DNA for the CDR3 is TGTGCCAGCAGCTCTCTACAGGGGAGGGAGACCCAGTACTTC.

This clone was counted only a few times. The chain is built from TRBV18 and TRBJ1-2; D ambiguous. The CDR3 totals 13 residues. Trimming left V 8 bases short and J 4 bases short, with 14 bases between. Germline V gene data show CDR1 as KGHSH and CDR2 as LQKENI. CDR3 in amino acids: CASRGRILYGYTF. The CDR3 DNA reads as TGTGCCAGCCGAGGGCGAATTCTCTATGGCTACACCTTC.

This clone was recorded at least ten times. The chain couples TRBV29-1 to TRBJ2-7; tentatively, D is TRBD2 (5 bases). The CDR3 spans 12 residues. Germline CDR1 is SQVTM and CDR2 is ANQGSEA. Trimming took 4 bases from V and 4 from J, leaving 11 bases between them. CDR3 amino acids: CSVGPGSYEQYF. The CDR3 bases are TGCAGCGTTGGCCCGGGATCATACGAGCAGTACTTC.

The chain carries TRBV30 and TRBJ1-1, with D maybe TRBD1 (6 bases). Germline loops: CDR1 GTSNPN, CDR2 SVGIG (reference sequence). Trimming took 4 bases from V and 5 from J, leaving 17 bases between them. The CDR3 runs to 14 residues. For the CDR3, the DNA is TGTGCCTGGACCGCCACAGGGAAAGGAACTGAAGCTTTCTTT. Protein: CAWTATGKGTEAFF.

V gene TRBV5-1 combines with J gene TRBJ2-5; tentative D call: TRBD1 (6 bases). The CDR3 has 15 amino acids. The germline gives CDR1 SGHRS, CDR2 YFSETQ. V was pared by 0 bases and J by 5 bases, with 14 bases between. The CDR3 here is CASSLVRQGLETQYF. The CDR3 region has the DNA TGCGCCAGCAGCTTGGTACGGCAGGGGCTCGAGACCCAGTACTTC.

In this sample, this clone turned up a few times. The chain has TRBV30 and TRBJ1-3; D not certain. Germline-derived CDR1 and CDR2 are GTSNPN and SVGIG (reference sequence). This CDR3 spans 13 amino acids. The ends were cut back, 1 base at V and 0 bases at J, with 4 bases in the middle. In DNA, the CDR3 is TGTGCCTGGAGTGCAGACTCTGGAAACACCATATATTTT. Encoded protein: CAWSADSGNTIYF.

The chain carries TRBV25-1 and TRBJ2-7; tentatively, D is TRBD2 (7 bases). V was cut by 6 bases and J by 5 bases, with 17 bases left in between. The germline gives CDR1 MGHDK, CDR2 SYGVNS. This CDR3 comprises 14 residues. CDR3 in DNA: TGTGCCAGCAGCCCACGGGGGGCGGGGGACGAGCAGTACTTC. Amino acid sequence: CASSPRGAGDEQYF.

This clone was recorded a few times. The rearrangement joins TRBV18 to TRBJ2-1, with 15 bases lining up with TRBD2. The J segment lost 8 bases and the V segment lost 8 bases, leaving 7 bases of the junction unmatched. From germline, CDR1 is KGHSH and CDR2 LQKENI. CDR3 length equals 15 residues. CDR3 in amino acids: CASTLGLAGGDEQFF. CDR3 in DNA: TGTGCCAGCACATTGGGACTAGCGGGAGGAGATGAGCAGTTCTTC.